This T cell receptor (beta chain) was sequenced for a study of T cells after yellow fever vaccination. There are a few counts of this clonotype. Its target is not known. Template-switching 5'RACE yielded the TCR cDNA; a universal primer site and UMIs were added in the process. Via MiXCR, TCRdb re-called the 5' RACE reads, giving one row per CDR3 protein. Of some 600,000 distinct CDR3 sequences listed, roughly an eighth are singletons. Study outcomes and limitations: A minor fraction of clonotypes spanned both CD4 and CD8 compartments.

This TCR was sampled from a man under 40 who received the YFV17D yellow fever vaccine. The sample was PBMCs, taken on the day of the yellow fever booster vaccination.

CDR3 bases: TGTGCCAGCAGCCAAGACGGGATCAGCTCCTACAATGAGCAGTTCTTC. Its translation is CASSQDGISSYNEQFF. The chain uses TRBV14 and TRBJ2-1; tentatively, D is TRBD2 (5 bases). From germline, CDR1 is SGHDN and CDR2 FVKESK. With 0 bases removed from V and 0 bases from J, the gap between germline ends came to 9 bases. The CDR3 extends over 16 amino acids.